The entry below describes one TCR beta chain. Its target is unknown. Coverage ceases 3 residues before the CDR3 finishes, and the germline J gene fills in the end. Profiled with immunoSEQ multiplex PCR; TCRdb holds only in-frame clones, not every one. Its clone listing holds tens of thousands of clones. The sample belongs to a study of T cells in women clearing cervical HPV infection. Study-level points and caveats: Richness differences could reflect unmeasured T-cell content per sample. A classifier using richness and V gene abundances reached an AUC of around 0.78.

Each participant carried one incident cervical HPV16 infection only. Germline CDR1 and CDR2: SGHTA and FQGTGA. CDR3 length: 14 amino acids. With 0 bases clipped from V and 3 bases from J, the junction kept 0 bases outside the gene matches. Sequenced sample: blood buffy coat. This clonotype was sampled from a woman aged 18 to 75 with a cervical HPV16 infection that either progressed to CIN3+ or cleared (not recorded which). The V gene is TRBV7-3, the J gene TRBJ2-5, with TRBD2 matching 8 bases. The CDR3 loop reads CASSLTGGEETQYF. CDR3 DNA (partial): TGTGCCAGCAGCTTAACCGGGGGGGAAGAGACC.